This T cell receptor beta chain was sequenced during a study of T cells after yellow fever vaccination. CDR1 is LGHDT and CDR2 is YNNKEL in the germline V gene (reference sequence). V lost 0 bases, J lost 7 bases, and 6 bases lay in between. This CDR3 comprises 12 residues. MiXCR was run by TCRdb on the 5' RACE reads, yielding one entry per CDR3 protein. The data show 300,000 to 350,000 distinct CDR3 sequences, 7% to 9% seen once. Findings and limits, study-wide: The CD4 and CD8 compartments had a small share of their clonotypes in common. Detected again after the booster were most primary-vaccination clones, at about 96% CD4 and approximately 90% CD8. Researchers cautioned that FACS-sorted repertoires could harbor abundant clonotypes contaminating from the bulk population.

This clonotype was recorded a few times. The target antigen is unknown. The TCR originated in a man between 18 and 29 years old who received the YFV17D yellow fever vaccine. The rearrangement uses TRBV3-1 and TRBJ1-2; D unresolved. The specimen comprised PBMCs, sampled 35 to 50 days after the first yellow fever vaccination. In DNA form, the CDR3 reads TGTGCCAGCAGCCAAGAGTTGCGTGGCTACACCTTC. Translation: CASSQELRGYTF.